This TCR beta chain was recorded in a study of T cell changes during pregnancy in multiple sclerosis. The CDR3 spans 15 residues. Per the germline V gene, CDR1 is LNHDA and CDR2 is SQIVND (reference sequence). Note on this clone: Germline and junction disagree at one end, which may indicate a read error.

The protocol was immunoSEQ multiplex PCR, while the TCRdb copy is restricted to in-frame clones and leaves out a portion. Among 30,000 to 40,000 clones listed, about 91% were seen once. This sequence was found in a female donor in good health, enrolled as a control in a pregnancy study. V usage is TRBV19 and J usage is TRBJ2-3, with TRBD2 matching over 9 bases. The sequenced sample was CD4+ T cells from peripheral blood mononuclear cells, obtained in the third trimester of pregnancy. The CDR3 DNA sequence: TGTGCCAGTAGTAAACCGACTAGCGGCACCGATACGCAGTATTTT. Amino acids: CASSKPTSGTDTQYF.